Sequencing of this TCR beta chain was carried out in a study of shared clonotypes between healthy human individuals. CDR3 length equals 14 residues. Germline values: CDR1 SGHKS, CDR2 YYEKEE (reference sequence). V lost 4 bases to trimming and J lost 5 bases; unmatched junction nucleotides: 4. TCRdb's copy holds only in-frame clones and misses some; the assay was immunoSEQ multiplex PCR. The table lists some 1.4 million clones, around 97% of them singletons. This clonotype was obtained from a man under 40 in good health. The rearrangement uses TRBV5-5 and TRBJ2-5, with 11 bases matching TRBD1. The sequenced sample consisted of naive CD4+ T cells sorted from blood. Sample subset: CD45RA+ positively selected. This CDR3 is CASSTGTGGETQYF. Written as DNA, the CDR3 is TGTGCCAGCAGCACCGGGACAGGGGGGGAGACCCAGTACTTC.